Reported below is one T cell receptor (beta chain). This record belongs to a study of T cell responses to AZD1222 COVID-19 vaccine. Clones were read by immunoSEQ multiplex PCR, and TCRdb kept only the in-frame ones, dropping some. The sample carries fewer than 40,000 clones, about 90% recorded once. This CDR3 has 14 amino acids. CDR1 and CDR2 from the germline V gene are MNHEY and SVGEGT. J was trimmed by 1 base and V by 6 bases; bases with no gene match: 4. Sequencing was performed on peripheral blood, taken 28 days after the second dose of the MenACWY control vaccine. The chain joins TRBV6-2 or TRBV6-3 to TRBJ1-1; TRBD1 matches at 8 bases. The clonotype comes from an adult who received the MenACWY meningococcal vaccine as a control. The CDR3 is CASSWGQENTEAFF. The CDR3 DNA reads TGTGCCAGCAGCTGGGGACAGGAGAACACTGAAGCTTTCTTT.